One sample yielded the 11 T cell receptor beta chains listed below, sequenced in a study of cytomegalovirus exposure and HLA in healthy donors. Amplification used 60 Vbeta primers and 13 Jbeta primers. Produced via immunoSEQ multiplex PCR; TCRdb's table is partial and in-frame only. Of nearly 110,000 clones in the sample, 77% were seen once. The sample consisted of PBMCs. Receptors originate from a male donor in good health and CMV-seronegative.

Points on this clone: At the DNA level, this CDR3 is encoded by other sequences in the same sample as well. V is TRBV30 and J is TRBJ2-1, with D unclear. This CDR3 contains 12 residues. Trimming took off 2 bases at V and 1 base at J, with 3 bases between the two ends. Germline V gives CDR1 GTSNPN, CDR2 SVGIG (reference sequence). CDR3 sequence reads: CAWSPSYNEQFF. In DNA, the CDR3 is TGTGCCTGGAGTCCTTCCTACAATGAGCAGTTCTTC. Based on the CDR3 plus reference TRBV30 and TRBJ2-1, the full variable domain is SQTIHQWPATLVQPVGSPLSLECTVEGTSNPNLYWYRQAAGRGLQLLFYSVGIGQISSEVPQNLSASRPQDRQFILSSKKLLLSDSGFYLCAWSPSYNEQFFGPGTRLTVL.

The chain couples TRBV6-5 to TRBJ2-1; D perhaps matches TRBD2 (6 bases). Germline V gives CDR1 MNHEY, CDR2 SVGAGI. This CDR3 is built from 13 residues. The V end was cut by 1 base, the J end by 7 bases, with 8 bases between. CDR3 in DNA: TGTGCCAGCAGTTACTGGCGGGAAAATGAGCAGTTCTTC. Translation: CASSYWRENEQFF.

This CDR3 reads CASSRGLLAGRTDTQYF. The CDR3 DNA reads TGCGCCAGCAGCCGCGGGCTCCTAGCGGGAAGAACAGATACGCAGTATTTT. The chain has TRBV4-1 and TRBJ2-3, with 9 nucleotides matching TRBD2. Germline-derived CDR1 and CDR2 are MGHRA and YSYEKL. V was clipped by 4 bases and J by 3 bases; unmatched bases: 11. This CDR3 region has 17 residues.

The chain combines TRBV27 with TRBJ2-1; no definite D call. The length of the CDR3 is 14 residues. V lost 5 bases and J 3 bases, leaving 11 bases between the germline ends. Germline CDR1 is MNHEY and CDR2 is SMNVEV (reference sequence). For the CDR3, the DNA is TGTGCCAGCAGTGTTGAAGGAGACTACAATGAGCAGTTCTTC. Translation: CASSVEGDYNEQFF.

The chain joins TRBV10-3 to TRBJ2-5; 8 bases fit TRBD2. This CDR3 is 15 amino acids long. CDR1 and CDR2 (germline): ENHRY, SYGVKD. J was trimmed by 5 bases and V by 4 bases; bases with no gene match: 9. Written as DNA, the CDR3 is TGTGCCATCAGTGGAGGGGATAGCGGGACGGAGACCCAGTACTTC. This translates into CAISGGDSGTETQYF.

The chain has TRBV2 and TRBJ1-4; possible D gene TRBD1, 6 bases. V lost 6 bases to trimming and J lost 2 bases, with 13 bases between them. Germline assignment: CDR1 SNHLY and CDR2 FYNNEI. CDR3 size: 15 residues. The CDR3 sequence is CASRVGGATNEKLFF. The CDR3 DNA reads TGTGCCAGCAGGGTAGGGGGGGCGACTAATGAAAAACTGTTTTTT.

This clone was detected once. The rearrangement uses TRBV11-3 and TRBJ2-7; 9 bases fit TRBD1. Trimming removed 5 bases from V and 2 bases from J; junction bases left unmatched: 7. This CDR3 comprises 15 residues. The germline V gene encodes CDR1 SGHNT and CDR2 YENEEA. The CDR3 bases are TGTGCCAGCAGCATAAGGACAGGGGTGACCTACGAGCAGTACTTC. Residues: CASSIRTGVTYEQYF.

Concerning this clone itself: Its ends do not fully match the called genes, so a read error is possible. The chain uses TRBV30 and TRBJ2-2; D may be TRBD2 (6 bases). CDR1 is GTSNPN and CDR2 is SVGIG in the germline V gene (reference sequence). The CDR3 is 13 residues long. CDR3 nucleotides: TGTGCCTACCGAGGAGGGAACGCCGGGGAGCTGTTTTTT. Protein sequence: CAYRGGNAGELFF.

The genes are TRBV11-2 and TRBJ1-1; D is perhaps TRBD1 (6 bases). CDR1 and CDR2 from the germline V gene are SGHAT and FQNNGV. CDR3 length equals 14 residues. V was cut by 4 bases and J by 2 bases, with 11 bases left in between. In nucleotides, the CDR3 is TGTGCCAGCAGCTCCATCAGGGGCAACACTGAAGCTTTCTTT. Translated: CASSSIRGNTEAFF.

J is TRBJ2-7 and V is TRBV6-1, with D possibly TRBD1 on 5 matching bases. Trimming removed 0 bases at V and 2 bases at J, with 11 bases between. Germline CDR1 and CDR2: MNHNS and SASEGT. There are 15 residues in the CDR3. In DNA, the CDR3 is TGTGCCAGCAGTGAAGCCGGCAGGGCCACCTACGAGCAGTACTTC. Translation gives CASSEAGRATYEQYF.

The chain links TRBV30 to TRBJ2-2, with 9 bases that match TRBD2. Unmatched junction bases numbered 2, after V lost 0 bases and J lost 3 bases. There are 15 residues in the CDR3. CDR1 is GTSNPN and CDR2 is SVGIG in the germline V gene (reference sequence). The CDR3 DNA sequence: TGTGCCTGGAGTGTGGGACTAGCCGACACCGGGGAGCTGTTTTTT. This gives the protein CAWSVGLADTGELFF. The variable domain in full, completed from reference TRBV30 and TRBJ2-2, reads SQTIHQWPATLVQPVGSPLSLECTVEGTSNPNLYWYRQAAGRGLQLLFYSVGIGQISSEVPQNLSASRPQDRQFILSSKKLLLSDSGFYLCAWSVGLADTGELFFGEGSRLTVL.